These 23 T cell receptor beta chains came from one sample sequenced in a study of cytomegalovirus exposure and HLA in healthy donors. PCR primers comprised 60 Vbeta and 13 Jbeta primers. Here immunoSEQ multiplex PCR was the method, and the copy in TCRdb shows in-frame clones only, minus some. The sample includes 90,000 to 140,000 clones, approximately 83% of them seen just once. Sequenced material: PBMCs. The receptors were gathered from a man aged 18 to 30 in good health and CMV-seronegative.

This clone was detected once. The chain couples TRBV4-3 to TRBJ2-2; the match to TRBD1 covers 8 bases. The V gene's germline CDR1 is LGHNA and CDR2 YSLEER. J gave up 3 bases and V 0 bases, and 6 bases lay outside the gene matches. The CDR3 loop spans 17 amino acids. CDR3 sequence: CASSQDFQGAYTGELFF. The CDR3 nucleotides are TGCGCCAGCAGCCAAGATTTCCAGGGGGCGTACACCGGGGAGCTGTTTTTT.

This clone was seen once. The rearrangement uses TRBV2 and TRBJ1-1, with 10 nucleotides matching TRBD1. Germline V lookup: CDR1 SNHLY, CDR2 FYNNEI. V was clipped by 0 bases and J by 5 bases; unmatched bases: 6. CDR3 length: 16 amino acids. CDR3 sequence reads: CASSEAKTGGRTEAFF. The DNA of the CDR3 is TGTGCCAGCAGTGAAGCGAAGACAGGGGGCAGGACTGAAGCTTTCTTT.

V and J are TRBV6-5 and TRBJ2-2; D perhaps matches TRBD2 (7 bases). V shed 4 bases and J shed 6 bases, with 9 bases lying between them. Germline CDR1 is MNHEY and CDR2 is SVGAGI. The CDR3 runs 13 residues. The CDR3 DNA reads TGTGCCAGCAGTTTCGGGGGGCCCGGGGAGCTGTTTTTT. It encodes CASSFGGPGELFF.

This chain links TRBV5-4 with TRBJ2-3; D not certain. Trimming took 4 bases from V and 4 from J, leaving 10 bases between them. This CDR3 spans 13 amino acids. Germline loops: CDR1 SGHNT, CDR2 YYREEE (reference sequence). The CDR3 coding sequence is TGTGCCAGCAGCGCCGGGTTCCCAGATACGCAGTATTTT. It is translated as CASSAGFPDTQYF.

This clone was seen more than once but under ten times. The DNA of the CDR3 is TGTGCCAGCAGTTATCCCTCTACTGAAGCTTTCTTT. This translates into CASSYPSTEAFF. The chain combines TRBV6-1 with TRBJ1-1; D remains ambiguous. CDR1 is MNHNS, CDR2 SASEGT, per germline. The CDR3 length is 12 residues. V shed 5 bases and J shed 5 bases, with 9 bases lying between them.

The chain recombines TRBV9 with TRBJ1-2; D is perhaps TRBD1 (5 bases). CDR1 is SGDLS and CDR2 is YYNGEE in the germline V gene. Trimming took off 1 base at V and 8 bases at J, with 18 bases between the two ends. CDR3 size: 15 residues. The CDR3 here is CASSVSPRGEEGYTF. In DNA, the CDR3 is TGTGCCAGCAGCGTAAGTCCTCGGGGGGAAGAGGGCTACACCTTC.

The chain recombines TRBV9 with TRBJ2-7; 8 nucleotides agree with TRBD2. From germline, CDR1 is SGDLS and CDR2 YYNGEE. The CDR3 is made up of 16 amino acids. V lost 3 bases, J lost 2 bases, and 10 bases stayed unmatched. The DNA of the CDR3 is TGTGCCAGCAGCGCCGGGGGGGAGCGGCCAACCTACGAGCAGTACTTC. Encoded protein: CASSAGGERPTYEQYF.

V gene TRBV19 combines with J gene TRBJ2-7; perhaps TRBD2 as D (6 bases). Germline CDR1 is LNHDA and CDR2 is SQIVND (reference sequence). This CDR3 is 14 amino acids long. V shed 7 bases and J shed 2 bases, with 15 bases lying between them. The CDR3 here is CASTDGTLAYEQYF. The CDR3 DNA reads TGTGCCAGTACAGACGGGACTTTAGCCTACGAGCAGTACTTC.

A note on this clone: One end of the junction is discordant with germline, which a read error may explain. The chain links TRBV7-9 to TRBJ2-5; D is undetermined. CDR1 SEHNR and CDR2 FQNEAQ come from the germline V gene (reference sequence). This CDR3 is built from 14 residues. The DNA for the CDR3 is TGTTCCAGCAGCACGAGCTCTCGGTGGGAGACCCAGTACTTC. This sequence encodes CSSSTSSRWETQYF.

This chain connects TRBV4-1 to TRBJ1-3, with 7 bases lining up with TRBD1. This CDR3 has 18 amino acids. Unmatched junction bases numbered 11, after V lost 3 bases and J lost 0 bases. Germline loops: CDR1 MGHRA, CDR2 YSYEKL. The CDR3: CASSQGRQGRPSGNTIYF. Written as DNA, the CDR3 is TGCGCCAGCAGCCAGGGAAGACAGGGTAGACCCTCTGGAAACACCATATATTTT.

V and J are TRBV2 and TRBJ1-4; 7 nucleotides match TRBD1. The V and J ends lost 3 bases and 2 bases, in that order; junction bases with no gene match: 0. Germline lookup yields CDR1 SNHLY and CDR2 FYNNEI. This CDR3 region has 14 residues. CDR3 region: CASSDRGTNEKLFF. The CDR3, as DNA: TGTGCCAGCAGTGACAGGGGGACTAATGAAAAACTGTTTTTT.

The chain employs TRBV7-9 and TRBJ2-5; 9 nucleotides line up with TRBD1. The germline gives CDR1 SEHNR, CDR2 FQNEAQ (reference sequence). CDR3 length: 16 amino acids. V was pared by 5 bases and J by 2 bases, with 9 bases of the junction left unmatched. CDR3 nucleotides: TGTGCCAGCAGCCTGGAACAGGGGGCGAGGCAAGAGACCCAGTACTTC. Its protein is CASSLEQGARQETQYF.

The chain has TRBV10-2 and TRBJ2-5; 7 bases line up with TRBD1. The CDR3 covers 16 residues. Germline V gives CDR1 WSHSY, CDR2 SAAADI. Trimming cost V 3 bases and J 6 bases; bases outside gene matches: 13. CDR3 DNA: TGCGCCAGCAGTGAAATAGGGGGCTTCCAGGGCCAGACCCAGTACTTC. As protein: CASSEIGGFQGQTQYF.

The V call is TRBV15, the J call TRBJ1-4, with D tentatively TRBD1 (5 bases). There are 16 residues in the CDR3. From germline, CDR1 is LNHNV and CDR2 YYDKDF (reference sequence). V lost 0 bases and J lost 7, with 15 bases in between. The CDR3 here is CATSREWRGSGEKLFF. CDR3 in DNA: TGTGCCACCAGCAGAGAATGGCGGGGCTCTGGTGAAAAACTGTTTTTT.

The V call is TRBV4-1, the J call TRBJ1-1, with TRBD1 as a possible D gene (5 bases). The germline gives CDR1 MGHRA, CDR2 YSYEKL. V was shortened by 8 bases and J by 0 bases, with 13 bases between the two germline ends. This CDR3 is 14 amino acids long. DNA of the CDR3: TGCGCCAGCGGTATACAGGTTATGAACACTGAAGCTTTCTTT. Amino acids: CASGIQVMNTEAFF.

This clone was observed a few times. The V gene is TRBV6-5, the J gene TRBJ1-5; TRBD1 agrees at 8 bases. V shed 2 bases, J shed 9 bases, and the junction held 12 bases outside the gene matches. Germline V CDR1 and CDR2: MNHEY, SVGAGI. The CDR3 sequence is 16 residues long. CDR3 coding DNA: TGTGCCAGCAGTTACACCTGGACAGGGAACCCATGGCCCCAGCATTTT. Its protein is CASSYTWTGNPWPQHF.

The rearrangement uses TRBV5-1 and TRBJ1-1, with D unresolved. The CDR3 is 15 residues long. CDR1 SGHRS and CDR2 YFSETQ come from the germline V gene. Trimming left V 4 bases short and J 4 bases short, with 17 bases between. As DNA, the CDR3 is TGCGCCAGCAGCCCCCGGACGGGAGTTGGCACTGAAGCTTTCTTT. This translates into CASSPRTGVGTEAFF.

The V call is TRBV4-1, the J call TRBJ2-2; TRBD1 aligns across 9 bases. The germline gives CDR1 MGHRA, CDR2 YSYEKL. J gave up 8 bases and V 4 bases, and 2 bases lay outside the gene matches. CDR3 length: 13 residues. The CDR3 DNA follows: TGCGCCAGCAGCCTTGGGACAGGGGGGGAGCTGTTTTTT. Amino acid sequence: CASSLGTGGELFF.

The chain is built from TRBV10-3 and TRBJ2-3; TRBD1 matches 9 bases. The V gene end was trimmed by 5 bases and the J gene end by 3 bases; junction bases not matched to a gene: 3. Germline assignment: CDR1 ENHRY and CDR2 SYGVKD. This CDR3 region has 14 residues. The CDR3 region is CAISRGQGTDTQYF. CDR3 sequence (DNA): TGTGCCATCAGTCGCGGACAGGGGACAGATACGCAGTATTTT.

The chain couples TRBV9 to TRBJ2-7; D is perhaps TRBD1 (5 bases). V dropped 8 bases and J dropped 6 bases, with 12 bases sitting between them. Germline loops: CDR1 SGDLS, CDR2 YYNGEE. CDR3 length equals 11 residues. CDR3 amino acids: CASGAGAEQYF. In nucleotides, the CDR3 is TGTGCCAGTGGGGCTGGGGCCGAGCAGTACTTC.

CDR3 in DNA: TGTGCCAGCACCCACCCGAGGGGGCAACCGTGGAATTCACCCCTCCACTTT. This sequence encodes CASTHPRGQPWNSPLHF. The gene calls are TRBV28 and TRBJ1-6, with 7 bases fitting TRBD1. Per germline, CDR1 MDHEN and CDR2 SYDVKM. The J segment lost 7 bases and the V segment lost 7 bases, leaving 16 bases of the junction unmatched. The CDR3 has 17 amino acids.

CDR3: CAWSYTVNTEAFF. CDR3 nucleotide sequence: TGTGCCTGGAGCTACACAGTGAACACTGAAGCTTTCTTT. The chain employs TRBV30 and TRBJ1-1, with D unresolved. Germline V gene lookup returns CDR1 GTSNPN and CDR2 SVGIG (reference sequence). Trimming left V 3 bases short and J 0 bases short, with 8 bases between. This CDR3 contains 13 residues.

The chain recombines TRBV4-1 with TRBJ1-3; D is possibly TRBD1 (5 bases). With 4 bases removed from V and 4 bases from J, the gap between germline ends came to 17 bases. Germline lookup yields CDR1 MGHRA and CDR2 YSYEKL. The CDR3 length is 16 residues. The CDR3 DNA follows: TGCGCCAGCAGCCTCCCTACAATAGACAGCGGAAACACCATATATTTT. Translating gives CASSLPTIDSGNTIYF.